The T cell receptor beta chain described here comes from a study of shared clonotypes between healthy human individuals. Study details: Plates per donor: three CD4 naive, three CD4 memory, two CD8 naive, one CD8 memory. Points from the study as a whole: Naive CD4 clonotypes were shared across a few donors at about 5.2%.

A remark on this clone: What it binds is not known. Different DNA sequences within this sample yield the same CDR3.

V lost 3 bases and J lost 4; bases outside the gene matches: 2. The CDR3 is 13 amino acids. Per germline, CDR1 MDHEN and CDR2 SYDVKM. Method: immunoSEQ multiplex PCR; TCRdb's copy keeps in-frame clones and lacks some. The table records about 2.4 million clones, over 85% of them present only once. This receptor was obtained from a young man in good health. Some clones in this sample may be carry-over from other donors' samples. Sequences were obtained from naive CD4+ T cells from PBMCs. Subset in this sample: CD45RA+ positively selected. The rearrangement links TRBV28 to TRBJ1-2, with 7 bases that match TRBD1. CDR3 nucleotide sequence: TGTGCCAGCAGTTTGACAGGGATCTATGGCTACACCTTC. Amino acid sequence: CASSLTGIYGYTF.